Following are 23 T cell receptor beta chains from one sample sequenced in a study of blood T cell repertoires in COVID-19. Only in-frame clones appear in the TCRdb table, and some are missing; sequencing was by immunoSEQ multiplex PCR. This sample has 150,000 to 200,000 clones, with roughly 90% found just once. The sample comprised PBMCs or T cells enriched from blood (not recorded which). Source of these receptors: a woman under 30 who had recovered from COVID-19.

This chain connects TRBV16 to TRBJ2-7, with a possible D match to TRBD2 (6 bases). CDR1 and CDR2 from the germline V gene are KGHSY and FQNENV. This CDR3 has 15 amino acids. V gave up 4 bases and J gave up 5 bases, with 18 bases separating them. The CDR3 DNA is TGTGCCAGCAGCCTCCGGGGAGGTTTCAACAACGAGCAGTACTTC. It translates to CASSLRGGFNNEQYF.

This clone was counted between two and nine times. The chain has TRBV12-3 or TRBV12-4 and TRBJ1-2, with 11 bases lining up with TRBD1. CDR3 length equals 13 residues. J lost 7 bases, V lost 5 bases, and 3 bases had no gene match. DNA of the CDR3: TGTGCCAGCAGTCGGACAGGGGGCACTGGCTACACCTTC. It encodes CASSRTGGTGYTF.

This clone turned up a few times. The chain combines TRBV25-1 with TRBJ1-1, with D perhaps TRBD1 (5 bases). CDR1 is MGHDK, CDR2 SYGVNS, per germline. This CDR3 comprises 15 residues. V was shortened by 4 bases and J by 1 base, with 13 bases between the two germline ends. This chain's CDR3 is CASSGQNSRNTEAFF. The CDR3 DNA reads as TGTGCCAGCAGTGGACAGAACTCTAGGAACACTGAAGCTTTCTTT. The full variable domain, completed using reference TRBV25-1 and TRBJ1-1, is EADIYQTPRYLVIGTGKKITLECSQTMGHDKMYWYQQDPGMELHLIHYSYGVNSTEKGDLSSESTVSRIRTEHFPLTLESARPSHTSQYLCASSGQNSRNTEAFFGQGTRLTVV.

This clone has a handful of counts. The chain combines TRBV6-5 with TRBJ1-5; TRBD1 agrees at 9 bases. V was pared by 2 bases and J by 4 bases, with 0 bases of the junction left unmatched. Germline-derived CDR1 and CDR2 are MNHEY and SVGAGI. The CDR3 contains 14 residues. The CDR3 DNA sequence: TGTGCCAGCAGTTACGGGACAGGGAATCAGCCCCAGCATTTT. Its protein is CASSYGTGNQPQHF.

V usage is TRBV7-6 and J usage is TRBJ1-1; unclear D gene. CDR3 length equals 14 residues. With 1 base removed from V and 0 bases from J, the gap between germline ends came to 6 bases. The germline V gene encodes CDR1 SGHVS and CDR2 FNYEAQ. The CDR3 sequence: CASSLVSMNTEAFF. The CDR3 DNA is TGTGCCAGCAGCTTAGTGTCTATGAACACTGAAGCTTTCTTT.

The CDR3 protein is CASRSGENTEAFF. The CDR3 DNA sequence: TGTGCCAGTCGGTCGGGGGAGAACACTGAAGCTTTCTTT. The rearrangement joins TRBV3-1 (or the pseudogene TRBV3-2) to TRBJ1-1; D possibly corresponds to TRBD1 (5 bases). Germline loops: CDR1 LGHDT, CDR2 YNNKEL (reference sequence). The CDR3 length is 13 residues. Deletions cut 9 bases from V and 1 base from J, with 12 bases between.

The gene calls are TRBV11-2 and TRBJ2-1; D is unresolved. Trimming took off 2 bases at V and 2 bases at J, with 7 bases between the two ends. The germline gives CDR1 SGHAT, CDR2 FQNNGV. The length of the CDR3 is 14 residues. The CDR3 DNA follows: TGTGCCAGCAGCTTAACTACCACCTACAATGAGCAGTTCTTC. Amino acids: CASSLTTTYNEQFF.

The chain carries TRBV10-3 and TRBJ1-1; D possibly corresponds to TRBD1 (5 bases). CDR3 length: 14 amino acids. Trimming pared 8 bases from V and 4 bases from J, leaving 17 bases between. Germline V lookup: CDR1 ENHRY, CDR2 SYGVKD. CDR3 protein: CAIVDSKRITEAFF. The CDR3, as DNA: TGTGCCATCGTAGACAGCAAGAGGATCACTGAAGCTTTCTTT.

V and J are TRBV3-1 (or the pseudogene TRBV3-2) and TRBJ2-3, with D perhaps matching TRBD1 (6 bases). Trimming removed 1 base at V and 7 bases at J, with 15 bases between. The CDR3 extends over 15 amino acids. Germline CDR1 is LGHDT and CDR2 is YNNKEL (reference sequence). CDR3 sequence (DNA): TGTGCCAGCAGCCAAGGACAGGTTCGGGATCATACGCAGTATTTT. Protein: CASSQGQVRDHTQYF.

V usage is TRBV7-9 and J usage is TRBJ2-7; 10 bases are shared with TRBD1. The germline V gene encodes CDR1 SEHNR and CDR2 FQNEAQ (reference sequence). After removal of 5 bases from V and 6 bases from J, the junction contained 7 bases not matched to a gene. This CDR3 spans 14 amino acids. The CDR3 DNA reads TGTGCCAGCAGCCCGGGACAGGGGAATATCGAGCAGTACTTC. This translates into CASSPGQGNIEQYF.

The V call is TRBV27, the J call TRBJ2-1; TRBD2 is a possible D gene (5 bases). V was pared by 2 bases and J by 9 bases, with 14 bases between. Germline CDR1 reads MNHEY; CDR2 reads SMNVEV (reference sequence). This CDR3 comprises 14 residues. CDR3 in amino acids: CASSLLGSGVEQFF. CDR3 bases: TGTGCCAGCAGTTTACTCGGCAGCGGAGTTGAGCAGTTCTTC.

The gene calls are TRBV18 and TRBJ2-7; 11 positions agree with TRBD1. CDR1 is KGHSH, CDR2 LQKENI, per germline. The CDR3 sequence is 16 residues long. J gave up 3 bases and V 6 bases, and 10 bases lay outside the gene matches. CDR3 sequence reads: CASSPKGTGGGYEQYF. As DNA, the CDR3 is TGTGCCAGCTCCCCCAAGGGGACAGGGGGGGGCTACGAGCAGTACTTC. Variable domain in full (rest from reference TRBV18 and TRBJ2-7): NAGVMQNPRHLVRRRGQEARLRCSPMKGHSHVYWYRQLPEEGLKFMVYLQKENIIDESGMPKERFSAEFPKEGPSILRIQQVVRGDSAAYFCASSPKGTGGGYEQYFGPGTRLTVT.

This chain joins TRBV28 and TRBJ2-7, with D perhaps matching TRBD1 (5 bases). The CDR3 spans 19 residues. Germline V lookup: CDR1 MDHEN, CDR2 SYDVKM. V was cut by 2 bases and J by 6 bases, with 29 bases left in between. As DNA, the CDR3 is TGTGCCAGCAGTTTAAGGGCCTTGACAGCCGGGTCGAGTATCCTCGAGCAGTACTTC. Residues: CASSLRALTAGSSILEQYF.

V usage is TRBV5-1 and J usage is TRBJ1-4; D gene uncertain. The CDR3 is 15 residues long. Looked up from germline, CDR1 is SGHRS and CDR2 is YFSETQ. V lost 2 bases and J 3 bases, leaving 11 bases between the germline ends. As DNA, the CDR3 is TGCGCCAGCAGCTTAGGTATAGCGTCTAATGAAAAACTGTTTTTT. Residues: CASSLGIASNEKLFF.

The chain combines TRBV6-1 with TRBJ1-2; 9 bases match TRBD1. CDR1 MNHNS and CDR2 SASEGT come from the germline V gene. V was clipped by 3 bases and J by 2 bases; unmatched bases: 4. There are 15 residues in the CDR3. DNA for the CDR3: TGTGCCAGCAGTGAGGACAGGGGTGCAAACTATGGCTACACCTTC. Translated, it gives CASSEDRGANYGYTF.

The chain employs TRBV6-5 and TRBJ2-7; tentative D call: TRBD2 (5 bases). Germline CDR1 MNHEY, CDR2 SVGAGI. Trimming shortened V by 6 bases and J by 3 bases, and 15 bases separated the two germline ends. The CDR3 spans 14 residues. Here the CDR3 reads CASSLQFGDYEQYF. As DNA, the CDR3 is TGTGCCAGCAGCCTACAGTTCGGGGACTACGAGCAGTACTTC.

V gene TRBV6-5 combines with J gene TRBJ2-7; D perhaps matches TRBD1 (5 bases). Germline V CDR1 and CDR2: MNHEY, SVGAGI. The CDR3 has 15 residues. V was clipped by 4 bases and J by 3 bases, with 16 bases between them. CDR3 nucleotide sequence: TGTGCCAGCAGTTCCTTAGGGGTCGTTGGCTACGAGCAGTACTTC. Protein: CASSSLGVVGYEQYF.

V usage is TRBV7-2 and J usage is TRBJ1-1, with D tentatively TRBD1 (6 bases). V gave up 5 bases and J gave up 1 base, with 8 bases separating them. CDR1 and CDR2 (germline): SGHTA, FQGNSA. This CDR3 is built from 13 residues. The CDR3 sequence is CASSNRANTEAFF. The CDR3 nucleotides read TGTGCCAGCAGCAACAGGGCGAACACTGAAGCTTTCTTT.

This rearrangement joins TRBV5-1 to TRBJ1-2; 8 positions agree with TRBD1. Germline V gives CDR1 SGHRS, CDR2 YFSETQ. The CDR3 length is 16 residues. V shed 0 bases, J shed 7 bases, and the junction held 11 bases outside the gene matches. The CDR3 protein is CASSLGLRGLPGGYTF. CDR3 DNA sequence: TGCGCCAGCAGCTTGGGACTCAGGGGGCTCCCGGGTGGCTACACCTTC.

The gene calls are TRBV29-1 and TRBJ1-5; D possibly corresponds to TRBD1 (6 bases). This CDR3 region has 13 residues. The V end was cut by 4 bases, the J end by 2 bases, with 9 bases between. Germline-derived CDR1 and CDR2 are SQVTM and ANQGSEA. CDR3 region: CSVVSGGNQPQHF. CDR3 nucleotides: TGCAGCGTTGTATCAGGGGGCAATCAGCCCCAGCATTTT.

The rearrangement links TRBV18 to TRBJ1-1, with D hard to call. Between the trimmed V and J ends, which lost 3 bases and 5 bases, there was a span of 19 bases. This CDR3 contains 16 residues. CDR1 KGHSH and CDR2 LQKENI come from the germline V gene. CDR3 sequence (DNA): TGTGCCAGCTCACCGAATCCAATGGGCCGTTGGACTGAAGCTTTCTTT. Translated, it gives CASSPNPMGRWTEAFF.

This chain joins TRBV6-5 and TRBJ1-1; D might be TRBD1 (5 bases). The CDR3 is made up of 13 amino acids. Per germline, CDR1 MNHEY and CDR2 SVGAGI. V lost 6 bases and J lost 1, with 9 bases in between. The CDR3 DNA reads as TGTGCCAGCAGCCGTACAGGGAACACTGAAGCTTTCTTT. This translates into CASSRTGNTEAFF.

The genes are TRBV7-9 and TRBJ1-1; possibly TRBD1 for D (6 bases). Trimming removed 2 bases at V and 0 bases at J, with 13 bases between. Germline CDR1 reads SEHNR; CDR2 reads FQNEAQ (reference sequence). The CDR3 runs 16 residues. The CDR3 DNA sequence: TGTGCCAGCAGCTTAATTCCCCAGGGGCTGAACACTGAAGCTTTCTTT. It yields the protein CASSLIPQGLNTEAFF.